This T cell receptor (beta chain) is drawn from a study of blood T cell repertoires in COVID-19. Some clones are missing from TCRdb's copy, which holds only in-frame ones; the method was immunoSEQ multiplex PCR. This table holds a few hundred thousand clones, approximately 86% found once. Source material: peripheral blood. The source is a woman aged 60 to 75 with COVID-19, enrolled during active disease.

CDR3 coding DNA: TGTGCCAGCAGTTATACCAGGGAGGTGGATACGCAGTATTTT. Translating gives CASSYTREVDTQYF. The chain has TRBV6-2 or TRBV6-3 and TRBJ2-3; D is possibly TRBD2 (6 bases). V was trimmed by 3 bases and J by 6 bases, leaving 13 bases between them. Germline V gives CDR1 MNHEY, CDR2 SVGEGT. This CDR3 contains 14 residues.